What follows describes a single TCR beta chain. No antigen is known for it. Making use of molecular barcodes, quantitative 5'-RACE generated TCR beta libraries. Each CDR3 protein is one row after TCRdb ran MiXCR on the 5' RACE reads. The profile shows under 550,000 distinct CDR3 sequences, roughly 27% of them singletons. This specimen comes from a study of CD8 T cells in ankylosing spondylitis. The study, taken as a whole, reports: Characteristic of ankylosing spondylitis blood, it appeared, was a TCR beta motif comprising eight highly homologous variants. Past research had described some motif variants in reactive arthritis synovial fluid and blood.

The CDR3 runs 14 residues. V lost 7 bases to trimming and J lost 6 bases; unmatched junction nucleotides: 6. This chain links TRBV12-3 or TRBV12-4 with TRBJ1-6; TRBD1 matches at 7 bases. This receptor was obtained from a male donor with ankylosing spondylitis. Sequenced input: blood, either unsorted or a sorted T cell fraction (not recorded which). The CDR3, as DNA: TGTGCCAGCAACCTACAGGGGTTTAATTCACCCCTCCACTTT. As protein: CASNLQGFNSPLHF.